The 4 T cell receptor beta chains in this list originate from one sample, sequenced in a study of graft-versus-host responses after intestinal transplantation. The repertoire was sequenced with immunoSEQ multiplex PCR; TCRdb's copy has only in-frame clones and lacks some. The sample contains just under 65,000 clones, roughly nine tenths of which appear only once. Their antigens remain unidentified. The sample in question was unstimulated CD8+ T cells sorted from spleen or lymph node cells, obtained before transplant. The origin of the receptors is a human donor who was the organ donor for an intestinal transplant.

The chain uses TRBV28 and TRBJ2-5, with a possible D match to TRBD1 (6 bases). The CDR3 runs to 14 residues. The V end was cut by 5 bases, the J end by 0 bases, with 10 bases between. Germline assignment: CDR1 MDHEN and CDR2 SYDVKM. The CDR3 reads CASSLSGDQETQYF. CDR3 nucleotide sequence: TGTGCCAGCAGTCTGTCAGGGGACCAAGAGACCCAGTACTTC.

This clone was counted a single time. Sequence at one end of the junction differs from germline and may be a read error. The sample has other DNA sequences that encode this CDR3 too. The chain carries TRBV19 and TRBJ1-1; D is uncertain. Germline V gene sequence: CDR1 LNHDA, CDR2 SQIVND (reference sequence). The CDR3 is 15 residues long. This chain's CDR3 is CASSPAAAMNTEAFF. CDR3 coding DNA: TGTGCCAGTAGCCCGGCGGCGGCCATGAACACTGAGGCTTTCTTT.

Details on this clone: Other DNA sequences of this sample code for an identical CDR3. V usage is TRBV11-2 and J usage is TRBJ1-1; D may be TRBD1 (5 bases). The CDR3 loop spans 13 amino acids. The ends were cut back, 6 bases at V and 11 bases at J, with 19 bases in the middle. Looked up from germline, CDR1 is SGHAT and CDR2 is FQNNGV. This CDR3 reads CASSPGVGLEAFF. Written as DNA, the CDR3 is TGTGCCAGCAGTCCGGGGGTAGGGCTTGAGGCTTTCTTT.

The V gene is TRBV19, the J gene TRBJ1-1, with unresolved D. Trimming removed 8 bases at V and 0 bases at J, with 7 bases between. Per germline, CDR1 LNHDA and CDR2 SQIVND (reference sequence). The CDR3 loop spans 12 amino acids. CDR3 bases: TGTGCCAGTTCCGACTTGAACACTGAAGCTTTCTTT. This sequence encodes CASSDLNTEAFF.